The clone carrying this TCR beta chain came up many times. These data come from a study of T cells after yellow fever vaccination. The CDR3 covers 15 residues. Unmatched junction bases numbered 4, after V lost 1 base and J lost 3 bases. Germline V gene data show CDR1 as LGHNA and CDR2 as YSLEER. TCRdb called the 5' RACE reads again in MiXCR, with one record for every CDR3 protein. The data hold 20,000 to 30,000 distinct CDR3 sequences, with around 4.3% observed a single time. Regarding the study as a whole: Only a small proportion of the clonotypes turned up in both the CD4 and the CD8 compartments, likely arising from convergent recombination. One caveat is that FACS-sorted repertoires could contain abundant clonotypes contaminating from the bulk population. The day 0 sorted memory subsets showed almost all vaccine-responding clonotypes to be undetectable.

Specimen: PBMCs, either bulk or a sorted T-cell subset (CD4+, CD8+, memory, or dextramer-sorted; not recorded which), collected on the day of the yellow fever booster vaccination. The V gene is TRBV4-3, the J gene TRBJ2-3; 7 nucleotides align to TRBD2. The clonotype originates from a man aged 18 to 30 who received the YFV17D yellow fever vaccine. The CDR3: CASSQAAGETDTQYF. For the CDR3, the DNA is TGCGCCAGCAGCCAAGCTGCGGGGGAGACAGATACGCAGTATTTT.